This T cell receptor (beta chain) was observed in a study of CD8+CD57+ T cells in acquired aplastic anemia. Study context: Isolated CD4+ and CD8+ cells, once sorted, yielded DNA averaging 3.2 ug.

The TCR beta profiling, which covered VDJ combination and CDR3 sequence, was carried out using genomic DNA as the template. In TCRdb, the reads were re-called with MiXCR into one record per CDR3 protein. The sample carries 150,000 to 200,000 distinct CDR3 sequences, around half recorded once. From germline, CDR1 is SGHAT and CDR2 FQNNGV. The CDR3 runs 16 residues. Trimming cost V 5 bases and J 7 bases, with 23 bases left between them. The authors sequenced patients whose flow cytometry had shown CD8+CD57+ cell expansion. There were no patients without severe acquired aplastic anemia. Patients had not yet gotten any therapy when their blood was taken for sampling.

The sequence was collected from a human donor with aplastic anemia. The rearrangement uses TRBV11-2 and TRBJ1-2; weak D call: TRBD1 (6 bases). The specimen was sorted CD4+, CD8+, or CD8+CD57+ T cells (not recorded which) from PBMCs. The CDR3 bases are TGTGCCAGCAGCCGCAACAGGGAAGGGGGGCGGAGTGGCTACACCTTC. It yields the protein CASSRNREGGRSGYTF.